This T cell receptor beta chain emerged from a study of cytomegalovirus exposure and HLA in healthy donors listed by TCRdb under 2017. About the investigation overall: The 670 or so repertoires of the first cohort and the roughly 120 validation repertoires were produced on the same platform, according to a later analysis. To predict cytomegalovirus infection status, the study combined high-throughput TCR immunosequencing, statistical association of individual TCRs with disease status, and machine learning. In addition to the first cohort of 666 subjects, a separate validation cohort of approximately 130 different subjects was used. The study aimed to test whether cataloging public T cell receptors could reveal signatures of past pathogen exposure. What the work shows at the level of the full study, not this receptor alone: The classifier was reported to diagnose cytomegalovirus status with high specificity and sensitivity in both the original cohort and the validation cohort. Most TCR sequences were observed very rarely across donors, whereas some public TCRs were present in many individuals. The authors suggested that the approach could potentially be generalized to other disease states and immunological phenotypes. A later analysis found that TCRs clustered in the first cohort also tended to co-occur in the 120 or so validation repertoires, with more than 90% of cluster scores above 0. In vitro tests confirmed that a few of the cytomegalovirus-associated TCR beta chains recognize cytomegalovirus antigens. A total of 150 to 200 TCR beta chains were listed by the study as associated with cytomegalovirus. The validation cohort had no HLA typing available for a later analysis, so co-occurrence within that cohort was assessed over all 130 or so repertoires.

Remarks on this clone: No antigen is known for it. No much larger clone is present one base from it, and per-base qualities are unavailable.

Receptors were amplified or captured by the immunoSEQ multiplex PCR assay. On the authors' methods: A statistical classification framework was built for diagnosing cytomegalovirus status from the catalog of TCR beta chain sequences. TCRdb obtained this table from immuneACCESS and retained in-frame rearrangements with V and J assigned. These tables miss some clones; where compared with another copy, unresolved V genes account for less than half of the shortfall, and the remainder is unexplained. That table supplies the V and J calls and clone size; D and trimming were determined from the DNA. Present in this sample are 140,000 to 150,000 clones, around 93% of which were seen just once. The top ten clones comprise 1.8% of the sample. Donors formed part of the validation cohort, which comprised some 120 subjects and was distinct from the first cohort of over 500 subjects. Material for sequencing was PBMCs. The TCR comes from a man younger than 30 in good health and CMV-seropositive.

The CDR3 protein: CASRTPGQPYNSPLHF. The nucleotides read TGTGCCAGCAGAACCCCGGGACAGCCATATAATTCACCCCTCCACTTT. The rearranged segments are TRBV2 and TRBJ1-6, with 7 bases in between that match TRBD1. Via the germline V gene, CDR1 is SNHLY and CDR2 FYNNEI. From the cysteine up to the phenylalanine, the CDR3 has a length of 16 residues. Only the CDR3 DNA is retained, 48 bases long and in frame from the first base. Trimming removed 6 bases from V and 4 bases from J; the gene matches leave 9 bases unexplained.